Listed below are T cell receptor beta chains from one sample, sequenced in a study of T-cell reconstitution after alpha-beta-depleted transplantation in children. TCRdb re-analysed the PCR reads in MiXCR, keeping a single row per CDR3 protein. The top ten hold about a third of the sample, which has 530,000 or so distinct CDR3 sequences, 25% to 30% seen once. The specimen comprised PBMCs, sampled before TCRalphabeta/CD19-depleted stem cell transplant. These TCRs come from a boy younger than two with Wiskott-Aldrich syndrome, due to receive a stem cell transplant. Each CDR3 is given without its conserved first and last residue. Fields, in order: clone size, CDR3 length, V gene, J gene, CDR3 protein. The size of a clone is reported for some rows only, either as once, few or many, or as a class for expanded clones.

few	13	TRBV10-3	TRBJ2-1	ALSLALAGVNEQF
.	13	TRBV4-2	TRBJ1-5	ASSLGHLSNQPQH
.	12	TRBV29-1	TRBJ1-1	SVERRDTGTEAF
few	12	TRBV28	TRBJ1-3	ASSPTRAGNTIY
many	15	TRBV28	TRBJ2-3	ASSLLTGTGSSDTQY
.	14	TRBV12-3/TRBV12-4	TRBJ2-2	ASSPRGTPNTGELF
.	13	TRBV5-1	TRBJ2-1	ASSFGLAAYNEQF
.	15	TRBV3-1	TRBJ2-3	ASSQVVGLAGSDTQY
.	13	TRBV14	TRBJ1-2	ASSQERGSNYGYT
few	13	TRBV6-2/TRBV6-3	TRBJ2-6	ASRGLISGANVLT
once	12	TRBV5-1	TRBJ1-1	ASSPWTENTEAF
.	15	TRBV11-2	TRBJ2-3	ASSSAGTSGSTDTQY
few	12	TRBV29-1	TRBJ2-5	SVGTGRDQETQY
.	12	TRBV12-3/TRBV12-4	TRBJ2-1	ASSYSGSYNEQF